These 25 T cell receptor beta chains came from one sample sequenced in a study of radiation and T cells in renal cell carcinoma. The time point here: blood 2 weeks post-SBRT. Documented treatment: 15 Gy SBRT to primary tumor, nephrectomy 4 weeks later. Generated by immunoSEQ multiplex PCR, the TCRdb table keeps only in-frame clones and is missing some. The data show approximately 79,000 clones, around 76% seen once. This specimen consisted of blood, obtained from a patient whose treatment included radiotherapy and nephrectomy. The receptor source for this set is a man aged 55 to 70 with renal cell carcinoma.

The V call is TRBV29-1, the J call TRBJ2-3; D possibly uses TRBD1 or TRBD2 (5 bases each). The CDR3 extends over 15 amino acids. The ends were cut back, 6 bases at V and 0 bases at J, with 16 bases in the middle. The V gene's germline CDR1 is SQVTM and CDR2 ANQGSEA. The chain's CDR3 is CSVRWGIDSTDTQYF. CDR3 sequence (DNA): TGCAGCGTCCGCTGGGGGATTGATAGCACAGATACGCAGTATTTT.

The chain links TRBV19 to TRBJ2-2; TRBD1 or TRBD2 may be the D gene (6 bases each). CDR1 is LNHDA and CDR2 is SQIVND in the germline V gene (reference sequence). Deletions cut 6 bases from V and 5 bases from J, with 16 bases between. There are 15 residues in the CDR3. CDR3 sequence reads: CASSPRGLATGELFF. CDR3 coding DNA: TGTGCCAGTAGCCCCAGGGGACTTGCTACCGGGGAGCTGTTTTTT.

The J gene is TRBJ2-5, the V gene TRBV5-1, with D possibly TRBD2 on 6 matching bases. This CDR3 has 13 residues. The V and J ends lost 2 bases and 5 bases respectively, with 10 bases between them. Germline CDR1 SGHRS, CDR2 YFSETQ. CDR3 in DNA: TGCGCCAGCAGCTTACGGAGGGAGGAGACCCAGTACTTC. This translates into CASSLRREETQYF.

V and J are TRBV11-2 and TRBJ2-3; D might be TRBD2 (6 bases). V shed 3 bases and J shed 0 bases, with 10 bases lying between them. CDR3 size: 15 residues. CDR1 SGHAT and CDR2 FQNNGV come from the germline V gene. The chain's CDR3 is CASSFTGTSTDTQYF. The CDR3 DNA reads as TGTGCCAGCAGCTTTACCGGGACTAGCACAGATACGCAGTATTTT.

Sample share makes this clone medium-sized. The chain recombines TRBV19 with TRBJ2-7; D remains unclear. CDR3 size: 15 residues. CDR1 is LNHDA and CDR2 is SQIVND in the germline V gene (reference sequence). Trimming removed 6 bases from V and 3 bases from J, with 18 bases in between. The CDR3 protein is CASRRNGRGDYEQYF. CDR3 coding DNA: TGTGCCAGTAGGAGGAATGGTCGCGGAGACTACGAGCAGTACTTC.

The sample holds a few counts of this clone. The CDR3 is CSVGNVAFTGELFF. CDR3 in DNA: TGCAGCGTTGGGAACGTCGCGTTCACCGGGGAGCTGTTTTTT. The V gene is TRBV29-1, the J gene TRBJ2-2; D ambiguous. V was pared by 4 bases and J by 4 bases, with 13 bases between. Germline CDR1 is SQVTM and CDR2 is ANQGSEA. The length of the CDR3 is 14 residues.

The chain is built from TRBV27 and TRBJ2-7; D is possibly TRBD1 (6 bases). The CDR3 loop spans 15 amino acids. CDR1 and CDR2 (germline): MNHEY, SMNVEV (reference sequence). The V end was cut by 4 bases, the J end by 7 bases, with 20 bases between. The CDR3 DNA sequence: TGTGCCAGCAGTTCATGGGACAAACCTCGAGGGGAGCAGTACTTC. Translating it yields CASSSWDKPRGEQYF.

The CDR3 spells CASSYNRDRYTEAFF. The CDR3 DNA sequence: TGTGCCAGCAGCTACAACCGGGACCGATACACTGAAGCTTTCTTT. The rearrangement links TRBV11-2 to TRBJ1-1; TRBD1 might be the D (5 bases). The ends were cut back, 4 bases at V and 3 bases at J, with 15 bases in the middle. The CDR3 is 15 amino acids. The germline CDR1 and CDR2 sequences are SGHAT and FQNNGV.

This clone occurred a few times. This chain links TRBV25-1 with TRBJ2-7; unclear D gene. Trimming took off 3 bases at V and 2 bases at J, with 8 bases between the two ends. CDR1 is MGHDK and CDR2 is SYGVNS in the germline V gene. The CDR3 extends over 13 amino acids. CDR3 loop: CASSEQKAYEQYF. The CDR3 DNA sequence: TGTGCCAGCAGTGAGCAAAAGGCCTACGAGCAGTACTTC.

This chain connects TRBV15 to TRBJ2-5; D is perhaps TRBD2 (5 bases). CDR1 and CDR2 from the germline V gene are LNHNV and YYDKDF (reference sequence). V lost 3 bases, J lost 2 bases, and 19 bases lay in between. The CDR3 is 17 residues long. CDR3 protein: CATSSRSTRTEQETQYF. The CDR3 DNA sequence: TGTGCCACCAGCAGTAGAAGCACCAGGACTGAGCAAGAGACCCAGTACTTC. The whole variable domain, remainder taken from reference TRBV15 and TRBJ2-5, is DAMVIQNPRYQVTQFGKPVTLSCSQTLNHNVMYWYQQKSSQAPKLLFHYYDKDFNNEADTPDNFQSRRPNTSFCFLDIRSPGLGDTAMYLCATSSRSTRTEQETQYFGPGTRLLVL.

The chain is built from TRBV2 and TRBJ2-7; TRBD2 aligns across 13 bases. The V gene's germline CDR1 is SNHLY and CDR2 FYNNEI. The CDR3 consists of 15 residues. V was clipped by 7 bases and J by 3 bases; unmatched bases: 6. Here the CDR3 reads CASNSGLAGVYEQYF. The CDR3 DNA reads TGTGCCAGCAATTCAGGACTAGCGGGAGTCTACGAGCAGTACTTC.

CDR3 nucleotide sequence: TGTGCCAGCAGCCAAGTTCAAGGGACTAGCGGGAGAGAAGAGCAGTACTTC. Translation: CASSQVQGTSGREEQYF. The chain joins TRBV4-2 to TRBJ2-7, with 14 bases lining up with TRBD2. The germline CDR1 and CDR2 sequences are LGHNA and YNFKEQ. The V and J ends lost 1 base and 7 bases, in that order; junction bases with no gene match: 9. The CDR3 has 17 amino acids.

This clone was counted a single time. This rearrangement joins TRBV7-9 to TRBJ1-4, with 11 bases identical to TRBD1. V lost 5 bases, J lost 5 bases, and 13 bases stayed unmatched. Germline assignment: CDR1 SEHNR and CDR2 FQNEAQ (reference sequence). This CDR3 contains 18 residues. This chain's CDR3 is CASSQPPGQGAGNEKLFF. CDR3 DNA sequence: TGTGCCAGCAGCCAACCCCCAGGACAGGGGGCTGGAAATGAAAAACTGTTTTTT.

This chain joins TRBV28 and TRBJ2-7; 10 nucleotides align to TRBD2. J gave up 3 bases and V 2 bases, and 4 bases lay outside the gene matches. The germline CDR1 and CDR2 sequences are MDHEN and SYDVKM. The CDR3 totals 15 residues. The CDR3 protein is CASSLGLAGDYEQYF. DNA of the CDR3: TGTGCCAGCAGTTTAGGGCTAGCGGGAGACTACGAGCAGTACTTC.

This sequence joins TRBV2 and TRBJ2-2; possible D gene TRBD2, 6 bases. The germline V gene encodes CDR1 SNHLY and CDR2 FYNNEI. The CDR3 totals 16 residues. Trimming left V 2 bases short and J 5 bases short, with 15 bases between. CDR3 loop: CASSEWAGGGTGELFF. CDR3 in DNA: TGTGCCAGCAGTGAATGGGCCGGTGGGGGGACCGGGGAGCTGTTTTTT.

The gene calls are TRBV5-4 and TRBJ2-3; D tentatively fits TRBD1 or TRBD2 (5 bases each). The V end lost 1 base, the J end lost 1 base, and 16 bases lay between the germline ends. CDR1 and CDR2 from the germline V gene are SGHNT and YYREEE (reference sequence). The CDR3 totals 17 residues. DNA for the CDR3: TGTGCCAGCAGCTTGATAAATATAAGAGGGGGCACAGATACGCAGTATTTT. Protein product: CASSLINIRGGTDTQYF.

The rearrangement uses TRBV18 and TRBJ2-1, with 11 bases identical to TRBD2. Germline CDR1 is KGHSH and CDR2 is LQKENI. The CDR3 is made up of 17 amino acids. Losses at the gene ends were 6 bases for V and 10 bases for J; bases not matched to a gene: 17. CDR3 sequence: CASSLTFSGRAGGEQFF. CDR3 nucleotide sequence: TGTGCCAGCTCCCTGACTTTTAGCGGGAGGGCTGGGGGAGAGCAGTTCTTC.

This chain links TRBV27 with TRBJ2-5; D unresolved. V gave up 4 bases and J gave up 5 bases, with 14 bases separating them. This CDR3 contains 14 residues. The germline gives CDR1 MNHEY, CDR2 SMNVEV (reference sequence). The CDR3 reads CASSSDNSGETQYF. In nucleotides, the CDR3 is TGTGCCAGCAGTTCTGATAACTCTGGGGAGACCCAGTACTTC.

V gene TRBV27 combines with J gene TRBJ2-5; 7 positions match TRBD1. This CDR3 is 17 amino acids long. Looked up from germline, CDR1 is MNHEY and CDR2 is SMNVEV (reference sequence). The V and J ends lost 1 base and 0 bases, in that order; junction bases with no gene match: 8. Here the CDR3 reads CASSLYSGTEYQETQYF. CDR3 bases: TGTGCCAGCAGTTTATATTCCGGGACAGAGTACCAAGAGACCCAGTACTTC.

This sequence joins TRBV27 and TRBJ1-2; unclear D gene. The CDR3 loop spans 13 amino acids. Between the trimmed V and J ends, which lost 2 bases and 6 bases, there was a span of 10 bases. Germline CDR1 MNHEY, CDR2 SMNVEV (reference sequence). In DNA, the CDR3 is TGTGCCAGCAGTTTAACGACATCGGATGGCTACACCTTC. Amino acids: CASSLTTSDGYTF.

CDR3 DNA sequence: TGTGCCAGCAGCCCCAGCCCTACGTTAGGAGAGACCCAGTACTTC. Amino acids: CASSPSPTLGETQYF. This chain links TRBV4-2 with TRBJ2-5; no definite D call. The V and J ends lost 4 bases and 4 bases respectively, with 16 bases between them. The CDR3 has 15 amino acids. Germline CDR1 is LGHNA and CDR2 is YNFKEQ.

CDR3 DNA: TGCGCCAGCAGCTTGGATGGGGGCGGGGAGCTGTTTTTT. Amino acids: CASSLDGGGELFF. This chain joins TRBV5-1 and TRBJ2-2, with D possibly called TRBD1 or TRBD2 (5 bases each). In germline, CDR1 is SGHRS, CDR2 YFSETQ. The V end was cut by 0 bases, the J end by 7 bases, with 7 bases between. This CDR3 has 13 amino acids. The full variable domain, its missing parts supplied by reference TRBV5-1 and TRBJ2-2, is KAGVTQTPRYLIKTRGQQVTLSCSPISGHRSVSWYQQTPGQGLQFLFEYFSETQRNKGNFPGRFSGRQFSNSRSEMNVSTLELGDSALYLCASSLDGGGELFFGEGSRLTVL.

The V call is TRBV10-1, the J call TRBJ2-1, with D tentatively TRBD2 (5 bases). V was clipped by 5 bases and J by 5 bases, with 13 bases between them. Germline V gene sequence: CDR1 WNHNN, CDR2 SYGVQD (reference sequence). The CDR3 runs to 14 residues. In nucleotides, the CDR3 is TGCGCCAGCAGTTCCCCGCGGGTGAACAATGAGCAGTTCTTC. Amino acid sequence: CASSSPRVNNEQFF.

The V gene is TRBV18, the J gene TRBJ2-7; 16 nucleotides match TRBD2. The V gene end was trimmed by 2 bases and the J gene end by 5 bases; junction bases not matched to a gene: 15. Looked up from germline, CDR1 is KGHSH and CDR2 is LQKENI. This CDR3 is built from 20 residues. The CDR3 loop reads CASSPVPLGGLAGGDHEQYF. For the CDR3, the DNA is TGTGCCAGCTCACCAGTCCCCCTCGGGGGACTAGCGGGAGGGGACCACGAGCAGTACTTC. Variable domain in full (rest from reference TRBV18 and TRBJ2-7): NAGVMQNPRHLVRRRGQEARLRCSPMKGHSHVYWYRQLPEEGLKFMVYLQKENIIDESGMPKERFSAEFPKEGPSILRIQQVVRGDSAAYFCASSPVPLGGLAGGDHEQYFGPGTRLTVT.

The V and J genes are TRBV19 and TRBJ2-5; D is unclear. Between the trimmed V and J ends, which lost 0 bases and 3 bases, there was a span of 11 bases. This CDR3 is built from 15 residues. Germline CDR1 reads LNHDA; CDR2 reads SQIVND (reference sequence). The CDR3 is CASSIDHGWEETQYF. CDR3 sequence (DNA): TGTGCCAGTAGTATAGATCACGGGTGGGAAGAGACCCAGTACTTC.